This T cell receptor (beta chain) was recovered during a study of spatial heterogeneity in lung cancer. The time point: blood at routine non-recurrence follow-up after resection. Whole RNA was taken from tumor, nontumor lung or frozen PBMC; it was then sequenced unsorted. Every cDNA TCR molecule received its own unique molecular identifier. TCRdb re-analysed the 5' RACE reads in MiXCR, keeping a single row per CDR3 protein. This sample has around 110,000 distinct CDR3 sequences; 9% to 15% occur once, and the top ten carry around a sixth. Trimming took off 4 bases at V and 7 bases at J, with 11 bases between the two ends. CDR1 and CDR2 from the germline V gene are MDHEN and SYDVKM. The CDR3 contains 13 residues. This clonotype was counted only a few times.

The chain is built from TRBV28 and TRBJ2-4, with D perhaps TRBD1 (5 bases). The sequencing here drew on PBMCs, taken at follow-up. The source is a male donor with early-stage non-small cell lung cancer. The CDR3 sequence: CASSWGKGNIQYF. The DNA for the CDR3 is TGTGCCAGCAGTTGGGGCAAAGGGAACATTCAGTACTTC.